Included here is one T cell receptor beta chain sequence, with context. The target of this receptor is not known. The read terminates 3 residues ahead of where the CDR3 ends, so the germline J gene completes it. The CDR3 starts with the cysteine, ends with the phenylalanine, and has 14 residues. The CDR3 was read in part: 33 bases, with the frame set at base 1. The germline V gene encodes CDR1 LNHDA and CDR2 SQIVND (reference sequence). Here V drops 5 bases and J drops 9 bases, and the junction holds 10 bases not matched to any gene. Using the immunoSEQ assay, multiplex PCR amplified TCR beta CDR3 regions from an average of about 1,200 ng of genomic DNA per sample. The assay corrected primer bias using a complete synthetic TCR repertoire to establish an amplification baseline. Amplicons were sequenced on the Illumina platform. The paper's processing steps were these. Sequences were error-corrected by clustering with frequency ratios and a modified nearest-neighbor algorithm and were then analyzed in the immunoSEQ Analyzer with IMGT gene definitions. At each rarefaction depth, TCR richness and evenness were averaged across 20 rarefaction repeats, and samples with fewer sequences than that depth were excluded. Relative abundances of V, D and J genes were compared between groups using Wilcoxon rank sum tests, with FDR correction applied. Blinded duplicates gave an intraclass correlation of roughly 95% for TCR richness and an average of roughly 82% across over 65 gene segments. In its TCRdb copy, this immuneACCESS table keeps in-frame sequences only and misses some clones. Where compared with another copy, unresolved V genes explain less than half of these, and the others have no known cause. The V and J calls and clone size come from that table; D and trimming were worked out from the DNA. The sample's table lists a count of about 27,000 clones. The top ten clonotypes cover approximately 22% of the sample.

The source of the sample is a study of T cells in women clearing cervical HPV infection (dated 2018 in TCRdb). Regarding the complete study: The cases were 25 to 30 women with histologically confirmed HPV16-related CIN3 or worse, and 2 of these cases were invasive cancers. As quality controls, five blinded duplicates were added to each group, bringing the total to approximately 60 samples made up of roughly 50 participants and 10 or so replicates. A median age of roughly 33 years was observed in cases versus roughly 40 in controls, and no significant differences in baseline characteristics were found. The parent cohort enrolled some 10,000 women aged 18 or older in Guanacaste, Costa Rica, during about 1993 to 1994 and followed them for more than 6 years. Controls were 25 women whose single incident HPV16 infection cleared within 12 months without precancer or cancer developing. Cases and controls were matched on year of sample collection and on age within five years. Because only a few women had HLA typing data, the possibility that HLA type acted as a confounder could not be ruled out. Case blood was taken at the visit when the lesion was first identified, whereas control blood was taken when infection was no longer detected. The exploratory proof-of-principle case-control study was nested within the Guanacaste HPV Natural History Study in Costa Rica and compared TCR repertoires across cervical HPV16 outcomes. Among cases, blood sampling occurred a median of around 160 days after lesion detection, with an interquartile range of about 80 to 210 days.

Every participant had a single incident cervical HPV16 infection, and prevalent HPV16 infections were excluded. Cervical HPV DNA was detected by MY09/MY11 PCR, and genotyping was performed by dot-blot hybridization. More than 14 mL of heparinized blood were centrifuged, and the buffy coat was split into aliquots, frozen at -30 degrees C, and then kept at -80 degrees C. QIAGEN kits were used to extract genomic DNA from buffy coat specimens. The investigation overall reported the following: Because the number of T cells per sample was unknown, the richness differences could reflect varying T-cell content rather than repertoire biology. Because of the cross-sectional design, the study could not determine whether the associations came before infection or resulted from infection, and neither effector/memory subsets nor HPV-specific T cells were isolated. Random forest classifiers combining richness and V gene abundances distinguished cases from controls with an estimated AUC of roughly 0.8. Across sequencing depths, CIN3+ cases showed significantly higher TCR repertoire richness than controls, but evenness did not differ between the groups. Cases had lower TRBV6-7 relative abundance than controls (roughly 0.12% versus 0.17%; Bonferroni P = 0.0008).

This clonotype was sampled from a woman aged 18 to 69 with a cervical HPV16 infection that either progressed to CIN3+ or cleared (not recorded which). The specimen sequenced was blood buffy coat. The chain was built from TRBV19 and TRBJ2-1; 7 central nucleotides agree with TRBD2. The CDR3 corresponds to CASSSGRGFGEQFF. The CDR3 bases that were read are TGTGCCAGTAGTTCTGGGCGGGGGTTTGGTGAG.